This TCR beta chain comes out of a study of T cells after yellow fever vaccination. General study findings and limits: Detected again after the booster were most primary-vaccination clones, at 96% CD4 and 70% to 90% CD8. A minor fraction of clonotypes spanned both CD4 and CD8 compartments.

In TCRdb, the 5' RACE reads were re-called with MiXCR into one record per CDR3 protein. The sample includes some 290,000 distinct CDR3 sequences, around 10% of them seen just once. Germline CDR1 reads LGHNA; CDR2 reads YSLEER. The CDR3 covers 18 residues. V lost 0 bases to trimming and J lost 5 bases; unmatched junction nucleotides: 8. This clonotype was counted only a few times. Its antigen remains unidentified. The material was CD4+ T cells sorted from PBMCs, obtained 45 days after the yellow fever booster vaccination. The TCR originated in a man aged 18-30 years who received the YFV17D yellow fever vaccine. The chain joins TRBV4-3 to TRBJ2-2; 11 bases match TRBD2. CDR3 nucleotide sequence: TGCGCCAGCAGCCAAGAACTAGCGGGGGCCGCGAGGACCGGGGAGCTGTTTTTT. Its protein product is CASSQELAGAARTGELFF.